This TCR beta chain stems from a study of shared clonotypes between healthy human individuals. Repertoires were generated with immunoSEQ multiplex PCR, while TCRdb's copy carries only in-frame clones and drops some. The sample includes around 620,000 clones, around 96% of them seen just once. Positive CCR7 selection of CD45RO-negative cells yielded the naive CD8 cells, and terminally differentiated effector memory CD45RA+ cells were excluded. The germline gives CDR1 SGHTA, CDR2 FQGNSA. The CDR3 contains 15 residues. V was trimmed by 7 bases and J by 1 base, leaving 17 bases between them. Sequenced: naive CD8+ T cells sorted from blood. The gene calls are TRBV7-2 and TRBJ2-7, with D possibly being TRBD2 (7 bases). This TCR came from a woman in her thirties in good health. The CDR3, as DNA: TGTGCCAGCACCGGGGGGCCAGGTGATTCCTACGAGCAGTACTTC. As protein: CASTGGPGDSYEQYF.